This T cell receptor beta chain was captured in a study of siplizumab effects on memory and regulatory T cells. General study points: Roughly 80-96% of proliferating CD4+ or CD8+ clones defied assignment to a naive or memory phenotype. Unstimulated subsets contained matches for only a minor fraction of alloreactive clones. Proliferating siplizumab-culture Treg suppressive function went unconfirmed.

Per individual sample, about 10^5 TCR templates were assayed. Clones were sequenced by immunoSEQ multiplex PCR, and TCRdb holds only the in-frame ones, with some missing. The sample holds tens of thousands of clones, about 90% seen once. In the case of this clone: As yet, its antigen is unknown.

The length of the CDR3 is 15 residues. After removal of 2 bases from V and 4 bases from J, the junction contained 5 bases not matched to a gene. Germline lookup yields CDR1 ENHRY and CDR2 SYGVKD. J is TRBJ1-1 and V is TRBV10-3; 9 positions match TRBD1. The sequenced sample consisted of CD8+ T cells sorted from blood. This receptor was taken from a human donor in good health. In nucleotides, the CDR3 is TGTGCCATCAGTGAGGCCACAGGGGGCTTCACTGAAGCTTTCTTT. Translation gives CAISEATGGFTEAFF.